This entry concerns a single T cell receptor beta chain. This CDR3 has 13 amino acids. Trimming removed 7 bases at V and 3 bases at J, with 10 bases between. Per the germline V gene, CDR1 is SGHRS and CDR2 is YFSETQ. This sample is drawn from a study of blood T cell repertoires in COVID-19. Study in general: Collection of acute and convalescent COVID-19 samples took place in the United States, Italy and Spain. The cDNA or gDNA used as material had been derived from T cells, B-cell-depleted T cells, or PBMCs.

Original analysis: Amplifying reference gene primers gave estimates of nucleated cell counts. Produced via immunoSEQ multiplex PCR; TCRdb's table is partial and in-frame only. V and J calls and clone size are as listed in that table; D and trimming were resolved from the DNA. Of 250,000 or so clones detected, over 90% appear once; the ten largest clones hold over 0.8%. The chain is built from TRBV5-1 and TRBJ1-4; TRBD1 is a possible D gene (6 bases). This receptor was obtained from a man under 40 with COVID-19, enrolled during active disease. Sequenced material: peripheral blood. The CDR3 bases are TGCGCCAGCCGGGGGGCGGCTAATGAAAAACTGTTTTTT. This translates into CASRGAANEKLFF. The full variable domain, its missing parts supplied by reference TRBV5-1 and TRBJ1-4, is KAGVTQTPRYLIKTRGQQVTLSCSPISGHRSVSWYQQTPGQGLQFLFEYFSETQRNKGNFPGRFSGRQFSNSRSEMNVSTLELGDSALYLCASRGAANEKLFFGSGTQLSVL.